This TCR beta chain was sequenced for a study of CD4+ T cells in melanoma. Libraries were prepared by immunoSEQ multiplex PCR; TCRdb keeps only in-frame clonotypes and omits some of them. The repertoire includes 140,000 or so clones, 92% of them detected once, and 1.5% sits in the top ten. The V end was cut by 7 bases, the J end by 6 bases, with 9 bases between. This CDR3 region has 12 residues. The germline gives CDR1 SGHAT, CDR2 FQNNGV. The sequence came from a human donor with melanoma. V is TRBV11-2 and J is TRBJ2-2; D gene unclear. CDR3 region: CASTRLPGELFF. In DNA form, the CDR3 reads TGTGCCAGCACCCGCCTTCCCGGGGAGCTGTTTTTT.